The 2 T cell receptor beta chains below come from one sample, sequenced in a study of control samples from healthy donors and cancer patients. Assay used: immunoSEQ multiplex PCR; TCRdb lists only in-frame clones, some missing. The repertoire holds about 95,000 clones, with approximately 80% as singletons. Sequences were obtained from blood. The receptors shown here come from a man aged 30 to 39 in good health.

The chain employs TRBV28 and TRBJ1-2; 9 bases are a match to TRBD1. This CDR3 region has 13 residues. Germline V gives CDR1 MDHEN, CDR2 SYDVKM. J lost 8 bases, V lost 5 bases, and 6 bases had no gene match. The DNA of the CDR3 is TGTGCCAGCAGTGTACAGGGGGCGGAAGGCTACACCTTC. It is translated as CASSVQGAEGYTF.

The genes are TRBV2 and TRBJ2-5, with 9 nucleotides matching TRBD2. Looked up from germline, CDR1 is SNHLY and CDR2 is FYNNEI. V gave up 4 bases and J gave up 4 bases; unmatched junction bases: 1. This CDR3 comprises 13 residues. The CDR3 nucleotides are TGTGCCAGCAGTGGGACTAGCGTAGAGACCCAGTACTTC. This translates into CASSGTSVETQYF.